These 28 T cell receptor beta chains originate from one sample sequenced in a study of cytomegalovirus exposure and HLA in healthy donors. This table comes from immunoSEQ multiplex PCR, and its TCRdb copy is limited to in-frame clones, with some not included. The table shows about 260,000 clones, with about 92% occurring only once. Sequencing was carried out using PBMCs. These TCRs come from a woman aged 25 to 39 in good health and CMV-seronegative.

The chain is built from TRBV29-1 and TRBJ2-1, with 10 bases lining up with TRBD1. The CDR3 spans 16 residues. Per the germline V gene, CDR1 is SQVTM and CDR2 is ANQGSEA. Losses at the gene ends were 1 base for V and 10 bases for J; bases not matched to a gene: 13. CDR3 sequence: CSVEGPGTGVSGEQFF. As DNA, the CDR3 is TGCAGCGTTGAAGGCCCCGGGACAGGGGTCTCGGGGGAGCAGTTCTTC.

CDR3 sequence (DNA): TGCGCCAGCAGCTTCTCCCGGGAACTCGCCGAGCAGTACTTC. Its translation is CASSFSRELAEQYF. The V and J genes are TRBV4-3 and TRBJ2-7, with D tentatively TRBD2 (5 bases). Germline V gene sequence: CDR1 LGHNA, CDR2 YSLEER. The length of the CDR3 is 14 residues. V lost 5 bases and J lost 6, with 17 bases in between.

V gene TRBV6-1 combines with J gene TRBJ2-5; the match to TRBD2 covers 10 bases. Trimming took 10 bases from V and 4 from J; bases not matched to a gene: 6. Germline CDR1 MNHNS, CDR2 SASEGT. This CDR3 region has 13 residues. The CDR3 loop is CATSSGSTETQYF. The CDR3 DNA reads as TGTGCCACCTCTAGCGGGAGTACAGAGACCCAGTACTTC.

The J gene is TRBJ2-1, the V gene TRBV5-1, with TRBD2 matching 11 bases. CDR3 length: 15 residues. J lost 8 bases, V lost 5 bases, and 9 bases had no gene match. The V gene's germline CDR1 is SGHRS and CDR2 YFSETQ. CDR3 DNA: TGCGCCAGCAGGCCCTCTAGCGGGAGGATCCATGAGCAGTTCTTC. Its translation is CASRPSSGRIHEQFF.

The J gene is TRBJ2-2, the V gene TRBV19, with D uncertain. Germline CDR1 LNHDA, CDR2 SQIVND (reference sequence). This CDR3 is 13 amino acids long. V lost 8 bases and J lost 7, with 14 bases in between. CDR3 sequence reads: CASAKTLSGELFF. CDR3 coding DNA: TGTGCCAGTGCCAAGACTTTGAGCGGGGAGCTGTTTTTT.

J is TRBJ2-3 and V is TRBV19, with unresolved D. The CDR3 has 14 residues. Between the trimmed V and J ends, which lost 4 bases and 5 bases, there was a span of 13 bases. Germline V lookup: CDR1 LNHDA, CDR2 SQIVND (reference sequence). CDR3 sequence: CASSNRRAIDTQYF. The CDR3 DNA is TGTGCCAGTAGTAATAGAAGAGCAATAGATACGCAGTATTTT.

The rearrangement links TRBV5-1 to TRBJ1-1; no definite D call. The CDR3 loop spans 14 amino acids. V shed 0 bases and J shed 1 base, with 7 bases lying between them. The germline V gene encodes CDR1 SGHRS and CDR2 YFSETQ. The CDR3 reads CASSLDSTNTEAFF. CDR3 in DNA: TGCGCCAGCAGCTTGGACAGTACGAACACTGAAGCTTTCTTT.

Details on this clone: Other DNA sequences of this sample code for an identical CDR3. V and J are TRBV19 and TRBJ2-7; D may correspond to TRBD1 or TRBD2 (5 bases each). The CDR3 is 14 residues long. CDR1 and CDR2 from the germline V gene are LNHDA and SQIVND (reference sequence). V dropped 1 base and J dropped 2 bases, with 9 bases sitting between them. The CDR3 DNA follows: TGTGCCAGTAGTATAGTTGGGGGAACCTACGAGCAGTACTTC. Its protein product is CASSIVGGTYEQYF.

This chain connects TRBV19 to TRBJ1-2; no definite D call. V was trimmed by 7 bases and J by 0 bases, leaving 15 bases between them. The CDR3 length is 15 residues. Germline CDR1 LNHDA, CDR2 SQIVND (reference sequence). CDR3 in amino acids: CASTQRVTANYGYTF. In nucleotides, the CDR3 is TGTGCCAGTACACAACGGGTCACAGCTAACTATGGCTACACCTTC.

The CDR3 DNA reads TGTGCCAGCAGCCCGTCCTTAGGGAGGGAGACCCAGTACTTC. As protein: CASSPSLGRETQYF. The chain is built from TRBV11-2 and TRBJ2-5; tentative D call: TRBD2 (6 bases). The CDR3 sequence is 14 residues long. V shed 5 bases and J shed 5 bases, with 15 bases lying between them. Germline CDR1 reads SGHAT; CDR2 reads FQNNGV.

This chain links TRBV5-1 with TRBJ1-2; D gene uncertain. The CDR3 consists of 16 residues. CDR1 and CDR2 from the germline V gene are SGHRS and YFSETQ. V was trimmed by 0 bases and J by 6 bases, leaving 18 bases between them. The CDR3 nucleotides read TGCGCCAGCAGCTTGGTTAGGGCCGCGAGTGGCGATGGCTACACCTTC. Its translation is CASSLVRAASGDGYTF.

The genes are TRBV5-1 and TRBJ2-2, with D perhaps assigned TRBD1 or TRBD2 (5 bases each). The CDR3 has 18 residues. V lost 0 bases and J lost 1, with 16 bases in between. Looked up from germline, CDR1 is SGHRS and CDR2 is YFSETQ. This CDR3 reads CASSLVSGVGVNTGELFF. In nucleotides, the CDR3 is TGCGCCAGCAGCTTGGTTTCCGGGGTAGGGGTGAACACCGGGGAGCTGTTTTTT.

The CDR3 spells CASSLDRGQYF. CDR3 bases: TGTGCCAGCAGTTTGGACAGGGGGCAGTACTTC. The J gene is TRBJ2-7, the V gene TRBV28; TRBD1 agrees at 9 bases. Germline V CDR1 and CDR2: MDHEN, SYDVKM. The CDR3 spans 11 residues. Trimming cost V 3 bases and J 9 bases; bases outside gene matches: 0.

As to this clone: Germline is not matched at one junction end, which may reflect a read error. The rearrangement joins TRBV28 to TRBJ2-1; the match to TRBD2 covers 7 bases. The CDR3 extends over 11 amino acids. Per the germline V gene, CDR1 is MDHEN and CDR2 is SYDVKM. CDR3 amino acids: CASIIWGLQVF. CDR3 DNA: TGTGCCAGCATTATCTGGGGACTACAGGTCTTC. Full variable domain (remainder filled in from reference TRBV28 and TRBJ2-1): DVKVTQSSRYLVKRTGEKVFLECVQDMDHENMFWYRQDPGLGLRLIYFSYDVKMKEKGDIPEGYSVSREKKERFSLILESASTNQTSMYLCASIIWGLQVFGPGTRLTVL.

The V call is TRBV7-3, the J call TRBJ2-2, with 9 bases that match TRBD1. CDR1 SGHTA and CDR2 FQGTGA come from the germline V gene. This CDR3 is built from 15 residues. The V and J ends lost 4 bases and 3 bases, in that order; junction bases with no gene match: 3. The CDR3 nucleotides read TGTGCCAGCAGCTGGGGACAGGGATACACCGGGGAGCTGTTTTTT. Its protein product is CASSWGQGYTGELFF.

The chain couples TRBV4-2 to TRBJ2-1; TRBD2 aligns across 9 bases. The CDR3 length is 16 residues. Germline lookup yields CDR1 LGHNA and CDR2 YNFKEQ. With 4 bases clipped from V and 5 bases from J, the junction kept 9 bases outside the gene matches. Written as DNA, the CDR3 is TGTGCCAGCAGCCCAGATTTAGCGGGAGACCACAATGAGCAGTTCTTC. Amino acid sequence: CASSPDLAGDHNEQFF.

The gene calls are TRBV14 and TRBJ2-7, with 8 bases lining up with TRBD2. Unmatched junction bases numbered 4, after V lost 4 bases and J lost 2 bases. Germline-derived CDR1 and CDR2 are SGHDN and FVKESK. The CDR3 has 14 amino acids. CDR3 DNA: TGTGCCAGCAGCCCGGGGGGGAATCCCTACGAGCAGTACTTC. The encoded protein is CASSPGGNPYEQYF.

The rearrangement joins TRBV27 to TRBJ2-7, with D hard to call. Germline V gene sequence: CDR1 MNHEY, CDR2 SMNVEV (reference sequence). The CDR3 runs to 13 residues. V was cut by 8 bases and J by 3 bases, with 14 bases left in between. The CDR3 spells CASASGSNYEQYF. CDR3 nucleotide sequence: TGTGCCAGCGCCTCCGGGTCAAACTACGAGCAGTACTTC.

The chain is built from TRBV7-2 and TRBJ1-1, with TRBD1 matching over 9 bases. Trimming at V came to 3 bases and at J to 4 bases, leaving 12 bases not matched to a gene. Per germline, CDR1 SGHTA and CDR2 FQGNSA. The CDR3 spans 17 residues. In DNA, the CDR3 is TGTGCCAGCAGCTTCCTGGGACAGGGCTTGTTAGGCACTGAAGCTTTCTTT. Its protein is CASSFLGQGLLGTEAFF.

The chain couples TRBV7-2 to TRBJ2-7; D uncertain. Germline V gene data show CDR1 as SGHTA and CDR2 as FQGNSA. Trimming pared 5 bases from V and 3 bases from J, leaving 11 bases between. There are 13 residues in the CDR3. The CDR3 DNA reads TGTGCCAGCAGCCCCGCTCGTGACTACGAGCAGTACTTC. Encoded protein: CASSPARDYEQYF.

This clone was observed once. This chain connects TRBV6-6 to TRBJ1-1, with no clear D. Germline CDR1 reads MNHNY; CDR2 reads SVGAGI (reference sequence). This CDR3 has 15 residues. V lost 3 bases to trimming and J lost 1 base, with 12 bases between them. The CDR3 region has the DNA TGTGCCAGCAGTTATTCAGGAGCGGGGAACACTGAAGCTTTCTTT. Translating it yields CASSYSGAGNTEAFF.

The table lists this clone with a count of one. As DNA, the CDR3 is TGTGCCAGCAGCCCCCTGACAGGGTTCGAGCAGTACTTC. Its protein is CASSPLTGFEQYF. V is TRBV27 and J is TRBJ2-7; 7 positions agree with TRBD1. Per the germline V gene, CDR1 is MNHEY and CDR2 is SMNVEV (reference sequence). The CDR3 contains 13 residues. V gave up 6 bases and J gave up 6 bases; unmatched junction bases: 8.

The CDR3 region is CASTRTSGTSYEQYF. As DNA, the CDR3 is TGTGCCAGTACCAGGACTAGCGGGACCTCCTACGAGCAGTACTTC. The V gene is TRBV19, the J gene TRBJ2-7; 12 bases are a match to TRBD2. Germline CDR1 and CDR2: LNHDA and SQIVND (reference sequence). Losses at the gene ends were 7 bases for V and 0 bases for J; bases not matched to a gene: 4. This CDR3 has 15 amino acids.

The rearrangement uses TRBV14 and TRBJ1-1; D may be TRBD1 (6 bases). This CDR3 has 13 amino acids. The germline gives CDR1 SGHDN, CDR2 FVKESK. Trimming cost V 3 bases and J 4 bases, with 9 bases left between them. The CDR3 is CASSQGAITEAFF. CDR3 in DNA: TGTGCCAGCAGCCAGGGGGCCATCACTGAAGCTTTCTTT.

The chain joins TRBV6-5 to TRBJ2-7; 9 bases match TRBD1. The ends lost 6 bases at V and 2 bases at J; junction bases unmatched: 5. This CDR3 is 14 amino acids long. Germline V gene data show CDR1 as MNHEY and CDR2 as SVGAGI. The CDR3 DNA reads TGTGCCAGCAGCGGGACAGGGTTGACCTACGAGCAGTACTTC. As protein: CASSGTGLTYEQYF.

V gene TRBV6-5 combines with J gene TRBJ1-5; no reliable D call. This CDR3 has 13 amino acids. Germline CDR1 is MNHEY and CDR2 is SVGAGI. V gave up 2 bases and J gave up 0 bases, with 2 bases separating them. CDR3 sequence: CASSYVSNQPQHF. For the CDR3, the DNA is TGTGCCAGCAGTTACGTTAGCAATCAGCCCCAGCATTTT.

The chain has TRBV9 and TRBJ2-1; tentative D call: TRBD2 (5 bases). The CDR3 totals 13 residues. Per germline, CDR1 SGDLS and CDR2 YYNGEE. Trimming removed 6 bases at V and 8 bases at J, with 15 bases between. DNA of the CDR3: TGTGCCAGCAAGCGCAGCGGAGGCGATGAGCAGTTCTTC. Protein: CASKRSGGDEQFF.

The rearrangement joins TRBV7-6 to TRBJ1-4, with a weak D call TRBD1 (5 bases). From germline, CDR1 is SGHVS and CDR2 FNYEAQ. This CDR3 is 14 amino acids long. V lost 1 base and J 7 bases, leaving 10 bases between the germline ends. The CDR3 here is CASSLGQGREKLFF. DNA for the CDR3: TGTGCCAGCAGCTTAGGGCAGGGTCGTGAAAAACTGTTTTTT. Full variable domain (rest looked up from reference TRBV7-6 and TRBJ1-4): GAGVSQSPRYKVTKRGQDVALRCDPISGHVSLYWYRQALGQGPEFLTYFNYEAQQDKSGLPNDRFSAERPEGSISTLTIQRTEQRDSAMYRCASSLGQGREKLFFGSGTQLSVL.